What follows are 13 T cell receptor beta chains derived from one specimen sequenced in a study of blood T cell repertoires in COVID-19. TCRdb's copy holds only in-frame clones and misses some; the assay was immunoSEQ multiplex PCR. This table holds 28,000 or so clones, 70% to 90% found once. Input material: peripheral blood. These TCRs come from a woman of 80 years or more with COVID-19, enrolled during active disease.

The gene calls are TRBV6-6 and TRBJ1-1, with TRBD1 matching over 7 bases. This CDR3 contains 14 residues. Germline V lookup: CDR1 MNHNY, CDR2 SVGAGI (reference sequence). The V and J ends lost 2 bases and 7 bases, in that order; junction bases with no gene match: 7. The CDR3 loop reads CASSYQLDRIEAFF. The CDR3 DNA sequence: TGTGCCAGCAGTTACCAACTGGACAGGATTGAAGCTTTCTTT.

V usage is TRBV7-2 and J usage is TRBJ1-1, with D tentatively TRBD1 (6 bases). Germline V gives CDR1 SGHTA, CDR2 FQGNSA. The V end was cut by 5 bases, the J end by 1 base, with 11 bases between. The CDR3 is 14 residues long. The CDR3 loop is CASSVGQQNTEAFF. CDR3 sequence (DNA): TGTGCCAGCAGCGTCGGACAGCAGAACACTGAAGCTTTCTTT.

This clone has just one count. The chain has TRBV6-5 and TRBJ2-7; D is possibly TRBD1 (6 bases). The V gene lost 6 bases and the J gene lost 6 bases, with 18 bases spanning the gap. The CDR3 is 14 residues long. Germline V gene lookup returns CDR1 MNHEY and CDR2 SVGAGI. Written as DNA, the CDR3 is TGTGCCAGCAGACGCCAGGGGTTTGCCAGCGAGCAGTACTTC. Amino acid sequence: CASRRQGFASEQYF.

The chain carries TRBV11-2 and TRBJ2-2; D possibly corresponds to TRBD2 (5 bases). The germline V and J ends were trimmed by 1 base and 6 bases, with 9 bases remaining between them. The CDR3 is 14 residues long. Germline-derived CDR1 and CDR2 are SGHAT and FQNNGV. The CDR3 sequence: CASSLGRGPGELFF. The CDR3 region has the DNA TGTGCCAGCAGCTTAGGTCGCGGGCCCGGGGAGCTGTTTTTT.

This chain joins TRBV5-8 and TRBJ2-7; D is undetermined. The CDR3 is 17 amino acids. The ends were cut back, 0 bases at V and 0 bases at J, with 16 bases in the middle. Germline V CDR1 and CDR2: SGHTS, YDEGEE. In DNA form, the CDR3 reads TGTGCCAGCAGCTTGGCCTCTTCTCCGAGGAGCTCCTACGAGCAGTACTTC. It specifies CASSLASSPRSSYEQYF.

The chain recombines TRBV6-1 with TRBJ2-2, with 7 bases that match TRBD2. Germline CDR1 and CDR2: MNHNS and SASEGT. Trimming took 1 base from V and 5 from J; bases not matched to a gene: 7. This CDR3 has 16 residues. This chain's CDR3 is CASSEVPGRATGELFF. The DNA of the CDR3 is TGTGCCAGCAGTGAAGTCCCAGGGAGGGCGACCGGGGAGCTGTTTTTT.

This chain uses TRBV3-1 (or the pseudogene TRBV3-2) with TRBJ2-6; 7 positions match TRBD1. CDR3 length equals 17 residues. With 4 bases clipped from V and 2 bases from J, the junction kept 8 bases outside the gene matches. CDR1 and CDR2 (germline): LGHDT, YNNKEL (reference sequence). CDR3 sequence: CASSLGTAKPGANVLTF. CDR3 DNA: TGTGCCAGCAGCCTCGGGACAGCTAAGCCTGGGGCCAACGTCCTGACTTTC.

This clone occurred once. The V and J genes are TRBV5-6 and TRBJ2-7; TRBD1 agrees at 8 bases. Trimming removed 1 base from V and 2 bases from J; junction bases left unmatched: 5. Looked up from germline, CDR1 is SGHDT and CDR2 is YYEEEE. This CDR3 has 15 amino acids. The CDR3 region has the DNA TGTGCCAGCAGCTTGACAGGGGGGAGAACCTACGAGCAGTACTTC. Residues: CASSLTGGRTYEQYF.

The chain is built from TRBV3-1 (or the pseudogene TRBV3-2) and TRBJ1-2; TRBD1 aligns across 7 bases. The CDR3 consists of 16 residues. The V and J ends lost 4 bases and 1 base, in that order; junction bases with no gene match: 9. In germline, CDR1 is LGHDT, CDR2 YNNKEL (reference sequence). As DNA, the CDR3 is TGTGCCAGCAGCCTACCAAACCACAGGGGTAACTATGGCTACACCTTC. Encoded protein: CASSLPNHRGNYGYTF.

This chain uses TRBV14 with TRBJ1-4; D gene unclear. The germline V gene has CDR1 SGHDN and CDR2 FVKESK. The CDR3 loop spans 12 amino acids. Trimming pared 5 bases from V and 13 bases from J, leaving 14 bases between. Here the CDR3 reads CASSSLGETLFF. CDR3 nucleotides: TGTGCCAGCAGCTCGCTGGGAGAGACACTGTTTTTT.

CDR3 DNA sequence: TGTGCCATCAGCCTACAGCCGGGACAGTACAATGAGCAGTTCTTC. Its translation is CAISLQPGQYNEQFF. The chain links TRBV10-3 to TRBJ2-1; 7 nucleotides agree with TRBD1. Germline V gene lookup returns CDR1 ENHRY and CDR2 SYGVKD. The ends lost 6 bases at V and 4 bases at J; junction bases unmatched: 9. This CDR3 spans 15 amino acids.

This chain links TRBV11-2 with TRBJ1-2; TRBD1 matches 8 bases. This CDR3 contains 15 residues. With 6 bases clipped from V and 6 bases from J, the junction kept 12 bases outside the gene matches. Germline V gene lookup returns CDR1 SGHAT and CDR2 FQNNGV. CDR3 loop: CASSPPGGALDGYTF. The DNA of the CDR3 is TGTGCCAGCAGTCCCCCAGGGGGCGCCCTGGATGGCTACACCTTC.

The chain recombines TRBV7-2 with TRBJ1-3, with 8 bases aligning to TRBD1. With V trimmed by 4 bases and J by 1 base, 6 bases remained unmatched. The CDR3 is 16 amino acids. Germline V gene data show CDR1 as SGHTA and CDR2 as FQGNSA. CDR3 coding DNA: TGTGCCAGCAGCTCCGGGACAGGCGTATCTGGAAACACCATATATTTT. Translated: CASSSGTGVSGNTIYF.